The rows below give T cell receptor beta chains drawn from one sample of a study of beta chain features in type 1 diabetes. Produced via immunoSEQ multiplex PCR; TCRdb's table is partial and in-frame only. The data show some 640,000 clones, about 14% seen once. The sequenced sample was naive CD4+ T cells from blood. Receptors originate from a man aged 18 to 29 with type 1 diabetes. Each CDR3 is given with its conserved first and last residue. A D gene is named only where the DNA matches it firmly. A clone size is listed for some rows: how often the clone was seen (once, few, many), or a class if it is expanded.

d_gene,j_gene,v_gene,abundance,CDR3aa,CDR3nt
-,TRBJ2-5,TRBV4-1,once,CASSQAFKLQETQYF,TGCGCCAGCAGCCAGGCTTTTAAGCTACAAGAGACCCAGTACTTC
-,TRBJ2-7,TRBV10-3,-,CAISMRTPDEQYF,TGTGCCATCAGTATGCGGACGCCGGACGAGCAGTACTTC
-,TRBJ1-3,TRBV18,few,CASSLGVLSGNTIYF,TGTGCCAGCTCCCTGGGAGTCCTCTCTGGAAACACCATATATTTT
-,TRBJ1-1,TRBV30,few,CAWSGFGAFF,TGTGCCTGGAGTGGTTTTGGAGCTTTCTTT
-,TRBJ2-1,TRBV30,-,CAWSHRANEQFF,TGTGCCTGGAGTCATAGGGCCAATGAGCAGTTCTTC
TRBD2,TRBJ2-1,TRBV11-2,-,CASSLGGSSYNEQFF,TGTGCCAGCAGCTTGGGCGGGAGCTCCTACAATGAGCAGTTCTTC
-,TRBJ2-3,TRBV9,-,CASSQAPGVWTDTQYF,TGTGCCAGCAGCCAAGCCCCGGGGGTTTGGACAGATACGCAGTATTTT
-,TRBJ2-1,TRBV21-1,few,CASSPHGGQTGGEQFF,TGTGCCAGCAGCCCCCACGGAGGACAGACTGGGGGTGAGCAGTTCTTC
-,TRBJ2-5,TRBV7-3,-,CASSGGHQETQYF,TGTGCCAGCAGCGGGGGACACCAAGAGACCCAGTACTTC
-,TRBJ1-5,TRBV2,-,CASSPWTDNQPQHF,TGTGCCAGCAGCCCCTGGACAGATAATCAGCCCCAGCATTTT
-,TRBJ2-3,TRBV25-1,few,CASIKENTQYF,TGTGCCAGCATAAAGGAAAATACGCAGTATTTT
TRBD1,TRBJ2-1,TRBV6-6,-,CASRDRVIGGNEQFF,TGTGCCAGCAGGGACAGGGTGATCGGAGGCAATGAGCAGTTCTTC
-,TRBJ2-7,TRBV5-6,few,CASSVDNEQYF,TGTGCCAGCAGCGTGGACAACGAGCAGTACTTC
-,TRBJ2-7,TRBV20-1,-,CSADSSYEQYF,TGCAGTGCCGACAGCTCCTACGAGCAGTACTTC
-,TRBJ2-7,TRBV7-9,-,CASSSQTSPYEQYF,TGTGCCAGCAGCTCGCAAACTAGCCCCTACGAGCAGTACTTC
TRBD1,TRBJ2-3,TRBV11-2,few,CASSLQGAGDTQYF,TGTGCCAGCAGTTTACAGGGGGCTGGGGATACGCAGTATTTT
TRBD1,TRBJ2-3,TRBV29-1,few,CSAEGWGQASGTQYF,TGCAGCGCCGAAGGTTGGGGACAGGCGTCAGGTACGCAGTATTTT
-,TRBJ2-4,TRBV29-1,few,CSAEERTKNIQYF,TGCAGCGCCGAGGAGAGGACTAAAAACATTCAGTACTTC
-,TRBJ1-2,TRBV18,-,CASSPNDGNYGYTF,TGTGCCAGCTCACCTAACGACGGGAACTATGGCTACACCTTC
-,TRBJ2-1,TRBV7-2,-,CASSRPGRWYNEQFF,TGTGCCAGCAGCCGCCCGGGTCGTTGGTACAATGAGCAGTTCTTC
-,TRBJ1-1,TRBV2,-,CASSEQGYPSTEAFF,TGTGCCAGCAGTGAACAGGGCTACCCGAGCACTGAAGCTTTCTTT
-,TRBJ2-2,TRBV7-3,-,CASTRSSNTGELFF,TGTGCCAGCACCCGATCGAGCAACACCGGGGAGCTGTTTTTT
TRBD1,TRBJ1-2,TRBV28,-,CASTTGTAGRYTF,TGTGCCAGCACCACTGGGACAGCGGGACGCTACACCTTC
TRBD2,TRBJ2-1,TRBV11-2,few,CASSLVLTGGPNEQFF,TGTGCCAGCAGCTTAGTTCTCACGGGAGGTCCCAATGAGCAGTTCTTC
TRBD1,TRBJ2-3,TRBV7-2,-,CASISMDRGGDTQYF,TGTGCCAGCATATCCATGGACAGGGGAGGAGATACGCAGTATTTT
TRBD2,TRBJ2-3,TRBV4-1,-,CASSQDWGLPVEDTQYF,TGCGCCAGCAGCCAAGATTGGGGACTACCGGTGGAAGATACGCAGTATTTT
-,TRBJ2-7,TRBV4-3,-,CASSQDPDTRPYEQYF,TGCGCCAGCAGCCAAGATCCTGATACTCGCCCCTACGAGCAGTACTTC